One sample yielded the 8 T cell receptor beta chains listed below, sequenced in a study of blood T cell repertoires in COVID-19. Produced via immunoSEQ multiplex PCR; TCRdb's table is partial and in-frame only. Altogether roughly 200,000 clones are present, roughly 90% being singletons, with the ten largest covering approximately 4%. Material: PBMCs or T cells enriched from blood (not recorded which). Receptor source: a woman between 25 and 40 years old who had been exposed to COVID-19.

The chain carries TRBV19 and TRBJ1-1; 11 bases map to TRBD1. The germline CDR1 and CDR2 sequences are LNHDA and SQIVND (reference sequence). The CDR3 covers 16 residues. With V trimmed by 3 bases and J by 5 bases, 8 bases remained unmatched. The CDR3 nucleotides are TGTGCCAGTAGTATCGGCGGGACAGGGGGTCGGACTGAAGCTTTCTTT. Translation: CASSIGGTGGRTEAFF.

J is TRBJ2-3 and V is TRBV11-2; 14 bases align to TRBD2. The trim removed 4 bases at V and 6 bases at J, leaving 9 bases unmatched. The CDR3 is 17 amino acids. Looked up from germline, CDR1 is SGHAT and CDR2 is FQNNGV. The CDR3 protein is CASSSRLAGGPWDTQYF. The CDR3 bases are TGTGCCAGCAGCTCCCGACTAGCGGGGGGGCCTTGGGATACGCAGTATTTT.

The CDR3: CASSLLPKGLAGGYYSYEQYF. The CDR3 nucleotides are TGCGCCAGCAGCTTGTTACCTAAGGGCCTAGCGGGGGGATATTACTCCTACGAGCAGTACTTC. V usage is TRBV5-1 and J usage is TRBJ2-7; the match to TRBD2 covers 11 bases. The CDR3 has 21 amino acids. Germline CDR1 and CDR2: SGHRS and YFSETQ. With V trimmed by 1 base and J by 0 bases, 18 bases remained unmatched.

With respect to this clone: Other DNA sequences in this specimen translate into the identical CDR3. The gene calls are TRBV7-9 and TRBJ1-2; 8 bases match TRBD1. The V segment lost 3 bases and the J segment 5 bases; nucleotides outside the gene matches: 2. Germline V gives CDR1 SEHNR, CDR2 FQNEAQ (reference sequence). This CDR3 has 13 residues. The CDR3 sequence: CASSLTGEYGYTF. CDR3 sequence (DNA): TGTGCCAGCAGCTTGACAGGGGAGTATGGCTACACCTTC.

This clone was detected once. The chain employs TRBV19 and TRBJ1-5; no reliable D call. Germline loops: CDR1 LNHDA, CDR2 SQIVND (reference sequence). Between the trimmed V and J ends, which lost 8 bases and 7 bases, there was a span of 24 bases. CDR3 length: 16 amino acids. This CDR3 is CASSSGWEAIDQPQHF. CDR3 sequence (DNA): TGTGCCAGTTCCTCGGGGTGGGAAGCCATCGACCAGCCCCAGCATTTT.

The rearrangement uses TRBV19 and TRBJ2-1; 13 bases fit TRBD2. The V and J ends lost 4 bases and 8 bases, in that order; junction bases with no gene match: 5. Looked up from germline, CDR1 is LNHDA and CDR2 is SQIVND (reference sequence). This CDR3 comprises 15 residues. CDR3 coding DNA: TGTGCCAGTAGTACTACTAGCGGGGGGGCCGATGAGCAGTTCTTC. Encoded protein: CASSTTSGGADEQFF.

J is TRBJ2-3 and V is TRBV5-5; tentative D call: TRBD2 (5 bases). V shed 2 bases and J shed 4 bases, with 8 bases lying between them. The CDR3 has 13 amino acids. Germline lookup yields CDR1 SGHKS and CDR2 YYEKEE (reference sequence). CDR3 protein: CASSFDSADTQYF. CDR3 coding DNA: TGTGCCAGCAGCTTCGATAGCGCAGATACGCAGTATTTT. Drawing the rest from reference TRBV5-5 and TRBJ2-3, the complete variable domain is DAGVTQSPTHLIKTRGQQVTLRCSPISGHKSVSWYQQVLGQGPQFIFQYYEKEERGRGNFPDRFSARQFPNYSSELNVNALLLGDSALYLCASSFDSADTQYFGPGTRLTVL.

The chain has TRBV19 and TRBJ1-4, with 10 bases that match TRBD1. The V gene's germline CDR1 is LNHDA and CDR2 SQIVND (reference sequence). After removal of 6 bases from V and 8 bases from J, the junction contained 6 bases not matched to a gene. The CDR3 is made up of 14 amino acids. CDR3 protein: CASRRQGAGEKLFF. The CDR3 region has the DNA TGTGCCAGTAGGAGACAGGGGGCAGGGGAAAAACTGTTTTTT. Based on the CDR3 plus reference TRBV19 and TRBJ1-4, the full variable domain is DGGITQSPKYLFRKEGQNVTLSCEQNLNHDAMYWYRQDPGQGLRLIYYSQIVNDFQKGDIAEGYSVSREKKESFPLTVTSAQKNPTAFYLCASRRQGAGEKLFFGSGTQLSVL.